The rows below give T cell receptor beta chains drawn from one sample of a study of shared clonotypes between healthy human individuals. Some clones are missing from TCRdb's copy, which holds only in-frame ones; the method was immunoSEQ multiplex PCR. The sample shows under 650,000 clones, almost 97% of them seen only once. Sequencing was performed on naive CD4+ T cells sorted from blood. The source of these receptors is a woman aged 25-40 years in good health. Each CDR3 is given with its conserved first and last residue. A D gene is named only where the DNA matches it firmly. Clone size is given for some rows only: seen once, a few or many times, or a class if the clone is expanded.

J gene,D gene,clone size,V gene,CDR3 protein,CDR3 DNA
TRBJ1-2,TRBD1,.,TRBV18,CASSENTGVLGYTF,TGTGCCAGCTCAGAAAACACAGGGGTGCTTGGCTACACCTTC
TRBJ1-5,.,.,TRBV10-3,CANRRDDGQPQHF,TGTGCCAATCGCCGGGACGACGGTCAGCCCCAGCATTTT
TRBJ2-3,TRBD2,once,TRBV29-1,CSTMNGLAVDTQYF,TGCAGCACGATGAATGGACTAGCAGTAGATACGCAGTATTTT
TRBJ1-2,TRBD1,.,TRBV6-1,CASSLDRPYGYTF,TGTGCCAGCAGTTTGGACAGGCCCTATGGCTACACCTTC
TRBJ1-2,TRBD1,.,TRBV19,CASRGQGFGYTF,TGTGCCAGTAGAGGACAGGGCTTTGGCTACACCTTC
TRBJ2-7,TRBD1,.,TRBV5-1,CASSSGQGAEQYF,TGCGCCAGCAGCAGCGGACAGGGGGCCGAGCAGTACTTC
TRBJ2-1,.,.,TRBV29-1,CSHTGGTYNEQFF,TGCAGCCATACAGGCGGAACCTACAATGAGCAGTTCTTC
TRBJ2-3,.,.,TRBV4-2,CASSQDPGLAATDTQYF,TGTGCCAGCAGCCAAGATCCCGGGCTAGCTGCAACAGATACGCAGTATTTT
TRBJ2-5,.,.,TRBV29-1,CSVVQPQETQYF,TGCAGCGTTGTTCAGCCCCAAGAGACCCAGTACTTC
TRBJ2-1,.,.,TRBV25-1,CASSENLQGRNEQFF,TGTGCCAGCAGTGAAAATTTGCAGGGGAGGAATGAGCAGTTCTTC
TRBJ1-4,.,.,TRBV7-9,CASSLGSQGQLFF,TGTGCCAGCAGCTTAGGCTCCCAGGGACAACTGTTTTTT
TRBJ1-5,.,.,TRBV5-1,CASSLEGGASNQPQHF,TGCGCCAGCAGCTTGGAAGGGGGGGCTAGCAATCAGCCCCAGCATTTT
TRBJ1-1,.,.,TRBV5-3,CARSLKDLDSTEAFF,TGTGCCAGAAGCCTCAAGGACCTAGACAGTACTGAAGCTTTCTTT
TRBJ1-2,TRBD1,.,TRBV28,CASRSPQGVRGYTF,TGTGCCAGCCGAAGCCCACAGGGGGTTCGGGGCTACACCTTC
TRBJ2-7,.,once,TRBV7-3,CASSRDVSYEQYF,TGTGCCAGCAGCCGGGACGTCTCCTACGAGCAGTACTTC
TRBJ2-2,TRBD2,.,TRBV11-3,CASSLDLTSGSGTGELFF,TGTGCCAGCAGCTTAGATCTGACTAGCGGGAGTGGTACCGGGGAGCTGTTTTTT
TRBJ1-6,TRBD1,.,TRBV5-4,CASSTRQGALSPLHF,TGTGCCAGCAGCACGAGGCAGGGGGCTTTGTCACCCCTCCACTTT
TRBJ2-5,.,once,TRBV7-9,CASSLGVASYLETQYF,TGTGCCAGCAGCTTAGGGGTGGCATCTTATTTAGAGACCCAGTACTTC